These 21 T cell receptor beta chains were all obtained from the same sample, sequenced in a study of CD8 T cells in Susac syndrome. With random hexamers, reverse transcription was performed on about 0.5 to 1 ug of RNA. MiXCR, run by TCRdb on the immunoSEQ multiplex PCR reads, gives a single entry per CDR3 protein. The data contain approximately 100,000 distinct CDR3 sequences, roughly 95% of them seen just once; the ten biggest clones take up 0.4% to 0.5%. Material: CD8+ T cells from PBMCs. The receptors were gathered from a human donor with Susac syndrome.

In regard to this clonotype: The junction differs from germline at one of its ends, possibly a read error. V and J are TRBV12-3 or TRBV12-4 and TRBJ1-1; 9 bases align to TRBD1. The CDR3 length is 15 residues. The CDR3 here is CASSKGNRGRTEAFF. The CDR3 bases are TGTGCGAGCAGTAAGGGGAACAGGGGGCGAACTGAAGCTTTCTTT.

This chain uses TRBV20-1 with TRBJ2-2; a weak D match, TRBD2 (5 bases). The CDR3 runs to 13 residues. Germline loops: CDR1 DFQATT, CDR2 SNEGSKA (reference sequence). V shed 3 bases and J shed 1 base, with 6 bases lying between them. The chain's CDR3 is CSARTKNTGELFF. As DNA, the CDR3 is TGCAGTGCTAGGACTAAGAACACCGGGGAGCTGTTTTTT.

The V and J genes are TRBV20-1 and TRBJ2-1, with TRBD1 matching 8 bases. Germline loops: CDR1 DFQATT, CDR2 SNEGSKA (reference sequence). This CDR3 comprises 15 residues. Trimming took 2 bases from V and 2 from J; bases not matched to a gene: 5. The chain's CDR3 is CSARTDRGTYNEQFF. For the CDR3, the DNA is TGCAGTGCTAGAACAGACAGGGGCACCTACAATGAGCAGTTCTTC.

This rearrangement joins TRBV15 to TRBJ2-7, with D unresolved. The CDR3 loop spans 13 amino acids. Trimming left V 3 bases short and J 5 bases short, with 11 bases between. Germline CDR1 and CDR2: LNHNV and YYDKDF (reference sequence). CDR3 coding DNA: TGTGCCACCAGCAGGACTCTCTTGGACGAGCAGTACTTC. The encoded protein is CATSRTLLDEQYF.

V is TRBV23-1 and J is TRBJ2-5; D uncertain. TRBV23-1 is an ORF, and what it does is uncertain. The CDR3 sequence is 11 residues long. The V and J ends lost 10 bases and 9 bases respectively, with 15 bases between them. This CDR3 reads CATLRVWAQYF. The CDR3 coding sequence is TGCGCCACCCTAAGGGTTTGGGCCCAGTACTTC.

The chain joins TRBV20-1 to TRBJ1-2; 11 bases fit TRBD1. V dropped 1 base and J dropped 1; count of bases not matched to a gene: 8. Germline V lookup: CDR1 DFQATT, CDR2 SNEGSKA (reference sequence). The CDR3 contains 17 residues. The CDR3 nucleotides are TGCAGTGCTAGAGGGCCCCGGACAGGGGGCTTTAACTATGGCTACACCTTC. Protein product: CSARGPRTGGFNYGYTF.

The CDR3 DNA follows: TGCGCCAGCAGCATAGGTACACAAGAGACCCAGTACTTC. Its translation: CASSIGTQETQYF. The chain recombines TRBV5-1 with TRBJ2-5, with D uncertain. V was clipped by 4 bases and J by 2 bases, with 9 bases between them. The CDR3 runs 13 residues. CDR1 and CDR2 from the germline V gene are SGHRS and YFSETQ.

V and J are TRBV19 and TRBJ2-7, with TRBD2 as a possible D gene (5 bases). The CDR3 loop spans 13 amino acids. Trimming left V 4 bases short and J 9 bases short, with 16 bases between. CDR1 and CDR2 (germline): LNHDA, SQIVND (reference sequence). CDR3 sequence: CASSTGGPNWQYF. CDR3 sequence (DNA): TGTGCCAGTAGTACAGGCGGGCCTAATTGGCAGTACTTC. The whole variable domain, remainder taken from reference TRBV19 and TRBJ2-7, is DGGITQSPKYLFRKEGQNVTLSCEQNLNHDAMYWYRQDPGQGLRLIYYSQIVNDFQKGDIAEGYSVSREKKESFPLTVTSAQKNPTAFYLCASSTGGPNWQYFGPGTRLTVT.

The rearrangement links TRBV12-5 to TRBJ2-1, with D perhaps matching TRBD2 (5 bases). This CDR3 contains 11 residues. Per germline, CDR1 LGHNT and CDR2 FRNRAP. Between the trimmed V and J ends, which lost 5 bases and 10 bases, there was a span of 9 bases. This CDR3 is CASGTSGEQFF. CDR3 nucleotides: TGTGCTAGTGGTACCAGCGGCGAGCAGTTCTTC. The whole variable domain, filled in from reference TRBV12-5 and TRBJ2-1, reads DARVTQTPRHKVTEMGQEVTMRCQPILGHNTVFWYRQTMMQGLELLAYFRNRAPLDDSGMPKDRFSAEMPDATLATLKIQPSEPRDSAVYFCASGTSGEQFFGPGTRLTVL.

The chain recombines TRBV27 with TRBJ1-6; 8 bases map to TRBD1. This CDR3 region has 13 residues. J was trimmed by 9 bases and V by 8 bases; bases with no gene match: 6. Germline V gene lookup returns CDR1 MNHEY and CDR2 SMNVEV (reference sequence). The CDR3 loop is CASRDRGSSPLHF. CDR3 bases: TGTGCCAGCCGAGACAGGGGTAGTTCACCCCTCCACTTT.

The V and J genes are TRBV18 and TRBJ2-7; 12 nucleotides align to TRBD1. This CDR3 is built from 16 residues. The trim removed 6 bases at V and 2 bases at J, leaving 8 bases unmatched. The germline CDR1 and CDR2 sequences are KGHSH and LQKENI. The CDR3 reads CASSAGGTGGTYEQYF. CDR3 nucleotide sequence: TGTGCCAGCTCGGCCGGTGGGACAGGGGGCACCTACGAGCAGTACTTC.

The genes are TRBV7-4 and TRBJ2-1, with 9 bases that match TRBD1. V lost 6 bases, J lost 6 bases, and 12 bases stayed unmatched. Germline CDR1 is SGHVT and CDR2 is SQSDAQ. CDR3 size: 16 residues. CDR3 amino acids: CASRAGGDRVRNEQFF. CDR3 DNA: TGTGCCAGCAGGGCAGGGGGGGACAGGGTACGCAATGAGCAGTTCTTC.

CDR3 sequence: CASSHGPVGYQETQYF. The DNA for the CDR3 is TGTGCCAGCAGCCATGGTCCAGTAGGGTACCAAGAGACCCAGTACTTC. The chain uses TRBV3-1 and TRBJ2-5; D call uncertain. The CDR3 runs 16 residues. Germline values: CDR1 LGHDT, CDR2 YNNKEL (reference sequence). Trimming cost V 3 bases and J 0 bases, with 14 bases left between them.

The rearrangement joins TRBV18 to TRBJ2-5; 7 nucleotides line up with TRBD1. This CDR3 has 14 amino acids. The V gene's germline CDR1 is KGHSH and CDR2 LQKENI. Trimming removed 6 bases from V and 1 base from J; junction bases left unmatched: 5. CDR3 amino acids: CASSLTGTQETQYF. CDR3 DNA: TGTGCCAGCTCGCTGACAGGGACCCAAGAGACCCAGTACTTC.

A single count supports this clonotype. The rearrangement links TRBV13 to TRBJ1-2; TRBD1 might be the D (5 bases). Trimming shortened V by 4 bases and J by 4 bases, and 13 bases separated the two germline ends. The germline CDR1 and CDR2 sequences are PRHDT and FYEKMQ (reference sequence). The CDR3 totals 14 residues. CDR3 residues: CASSSRGSSYGYTF. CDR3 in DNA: TGTGCCAGCAGCTCGAGGGGTTCGAGCTATGGCTACACCTTC.

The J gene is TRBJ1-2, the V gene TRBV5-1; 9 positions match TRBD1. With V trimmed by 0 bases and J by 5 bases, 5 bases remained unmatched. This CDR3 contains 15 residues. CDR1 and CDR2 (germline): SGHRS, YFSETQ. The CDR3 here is CASSLAGQGGYGYTF. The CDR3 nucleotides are TGCGCCAGCAGCTTGGCGGGACAGGGAGGGTATGGCTACACCTTC. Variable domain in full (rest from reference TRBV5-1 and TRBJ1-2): KAGVTQTPRYLIKTRGQQVTLSCSPISGHRSVSWYQQTPGQGLQFLFEYFSETQRNKGNFPGRFSGRQFSNSRSEMNVSTLELGDSALYLCASSLAGQGGYGYTFGSGTRLTVV.

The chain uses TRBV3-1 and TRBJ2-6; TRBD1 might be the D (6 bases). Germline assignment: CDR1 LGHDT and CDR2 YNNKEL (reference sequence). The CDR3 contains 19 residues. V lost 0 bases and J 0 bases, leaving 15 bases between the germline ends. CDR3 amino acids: CASSQEGLWTASGANVLTF. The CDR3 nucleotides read TGTGCCAGCAGCCAAGAGGGTTTGTGGACAGCCTCTGGGGCCAACGTCCTGACTTTC.

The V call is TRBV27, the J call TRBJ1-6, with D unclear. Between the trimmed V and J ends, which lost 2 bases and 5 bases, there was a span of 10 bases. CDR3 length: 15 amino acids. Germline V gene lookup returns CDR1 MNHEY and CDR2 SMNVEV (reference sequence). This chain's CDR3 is CASSLTPWNNSPLHF. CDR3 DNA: TGTGCCAGCAGTTTAACCCCCTGGAATAATTCACCCCTCCACTTT.

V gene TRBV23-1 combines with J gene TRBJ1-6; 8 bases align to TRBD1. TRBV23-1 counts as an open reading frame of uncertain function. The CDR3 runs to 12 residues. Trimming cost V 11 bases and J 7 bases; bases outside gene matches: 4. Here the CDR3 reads CAPDRGNSPLHF. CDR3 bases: TGCGCCCCCGACAGGGGCAATTCACCCCTCCACTTT.

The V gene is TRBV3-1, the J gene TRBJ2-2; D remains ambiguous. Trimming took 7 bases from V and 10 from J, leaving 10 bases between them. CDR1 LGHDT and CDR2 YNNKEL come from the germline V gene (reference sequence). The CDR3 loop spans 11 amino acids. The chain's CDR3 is CASIFGTELFF. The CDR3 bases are TGTGCCAGCATTTTTGGTACGGAGCTGTTTTTT.

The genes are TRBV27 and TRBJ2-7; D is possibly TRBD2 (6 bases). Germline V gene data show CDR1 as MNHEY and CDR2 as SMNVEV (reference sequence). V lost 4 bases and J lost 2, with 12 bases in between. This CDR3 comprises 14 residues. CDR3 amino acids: CASSSGAGPYEQYF. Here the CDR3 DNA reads TGTGCCAGCAGTTCGGGCGCGGGGCCCTACGAGCAGTACTTC.